The 3 T cell receptor beta chains in this list originate from one sample, sequenced in a study of blood T cell repertoires in COVID-19. Libraries were prepared by immunoSEQ multiplex PCR; TCRdb keeps only in-frame clonotypes and omits some of them. This table holds 250,000 to 300,000 clones, 75% to 90% found once. The sample was peripheral blood. These receptors were taken from a woman in her 70s with COVID-19, enrolled during active disease.

This rearrangement joins TRBV5-1 to TRBJ2-7, with 9 bases aligning to TRBD1. Trimming at V came to 5 bases and at J to 4 bases, leaving 10 bases not matched to a gene. CDR3 length: 15 amino acids. Germline loops: CDR1 SGHRS, CDR2 YFSETQ. CDR3: CASRSGQGIIYEQYF. The CDR3, as DNA: TGCGCCAGCAGGTCGGGACAGGGAATAATTTACGAGCAGTACTTC.

This chain connects TRBV7-9 to TRBJ2-7; 8 bases are a match to TRBD2. The CDR3 is 15 amino acids. V gave up 3 bases and J gave up 0 bases; unmatched junction bases: 4. Per the germline V gene, CDR1 is SEHNR and CDR2 is FQNEAQ (reference sequence). The CDR3 loop is CASSLSGSSSYEQYF. The CDR3 nucleotides are TGTGCCAGCAGCTTGAGCGGGAGTTCCTCCTACGAGCAGTACTTC. Looking up the rest from reference TRBV7-9 and TRBJ2-7 gives the full variable domain: DTGVSQNPRHKITKRGQNVTFRCDPISEHNRLYWYRQTLGQGPEFLTYFQNEAQLEKSRLLSDRFSAERPKGSFSTLEIQRTEQGDSAMYLCASSLSGSSSYEQYFGPGTRLTVT.

This sequence joins TRBV6-5 and TRBJ1-2; 8 nucleotides match TRBD1. The CDR3 has 13 residues. From germline, CDR1 is MNHEY and CDR2 SVGAGI. V was pared by 5 bases and J by 6 bases, with 5 bases of the junction left unmatched. CDR3 bases: TGTGCCAGCAGTCGACAGGGGTTGGATGGCTACACCTTC. Translated: CASSRQGLDGYTF.